The clone carrying this TCR beta chain was seen at least ten times. Its antigen is currently unknown. CDR1 and CDR2 from the germline V gene are DFQATT and SNEGSKA (reference sequence). Trimming removed 4 bases from V and 8 bases from J; junction bases left unmatched: 9. CDR3 size: 14 residues. One entry per CDR3 protein, called by TCRdb with MiXCR from the 5' RACE reads. The sample holds 54,000 or so distinct CDR3 sequences, about 3.8% seen once. The record originates from a study of neurological immune-mediated disorders. Across the study: Secondary progressive cases numbered 3 among the 35 or so multiple sclerosis patients, while the other 31 were relapsing-remitting. Study-wide results and limits: No CDR3 amino acid sequences recurred among expanded clones across subjects, suggesting private repertoires in all groups.

The unsorted libraries were made from 2 million PBMCs kept at -80 C. Sequencing was done on a sample of PBMCs. This sequence joins TRBV20-1 and TRBJ2-1; 9 bases align to TRBD2. The clonotype comes from a man between 60 and 70 years old with multiple sclerosis. CDR3 loop: CSAKEAGGADEQFF. DNA of the CDR3: TGCAGTGCTAAAGAGGCGGGAGGGGCGGATGAGCAGTTCTTC.